This T cell receptor beta chain appears in the sequencing data of a study of shared clonotypes between healthy human individuals (dated by TCRdb to 2020 to 2022). In the study overall: A couple of women and three men aged 18 to 49 years were included in the cohort. For each donor, CD4 naive and CD4 memory were each given three plates, CD8 naive was given two plates, and CD8 memory was given one plate. The study deeply sequenced blood TCR repertoires of about five healthy adults to estimate repertoire size and the extent of clonotype sharing between individuals. Different laboratories and diverse techniques were used to prepare libraries and sequence TCR repertoires, to increase sequencing depth and limit assay-specific biases. Each donor's leukapheresis produced roughly between roughly 0.9 and 9 billion PBMCs. What the work shows at the level of the full study, not this receptor alone: Incomplete sequencing was indicated by rarefaction of sorted-subset datasets, despite the large sequencing depth. Sampling was restricted to blood, and TCR repertoires in tissues likely differ from the TCR repertoires found in blood. Clonotypes shared by all four sorted-subset donors showed higher generation probabilities than non-shared clonotypes. Estimated clonotype richness was generally larger for naive than for memory subsets. Pairwise subsampling indicated that sequencing depth was expected to affect the degree of clonotype sharing among donors. Sharing across several donors was observed for approximately 4.6% of naive CD4, 3% to 3.5% of naive CD8, 2% to 2.5% of memory CD4, and roughly 0.4% of memory CD8 clonotypes. The small number of donors limited the genetic and exposure-history diversity represented.

TCR CDR3 regions were amplified from genomic DNA by multiplex PCR using the deep immunoSEQ assay. For each cell subset, the extracted genomic DNA was distributed evenly across all wells of several immunoSEQ 96-well plates, and each plate served as one replicate. For sorted subsets, approximately 190 ng of genomic DNA, equivalent to some 30,000 T cell genomes, went into each replicate PCR. The purified libraries were quantified using a Qubit 3.0 fluorometer, sized with a Bioanalyzer 2100, and then quantified again using the KAPA Library Quantification kit. Every immunoSEQ 96-well plate was sequenced on a separate single-read 150-cycle Illumina NextSeq 550 flow cell. The paper's processing steps were these. Because the immunoSEQ output included only junctional sequences and no quality scores, the filtering could not be the same as the filtering used for full-length reads. Sequences were annotated with PyIR, a Python wrapper for IgBLAST v1.9, using IMGT germline references to assign V/J genes and CDR3. Reads were filtered out if the reads had weak V/J assignments (E-value above 1e-6), no CDR3, stop codons, out-of-frame junctions, or ambiguous translated residues. V3J clonotypes were defined by identical inferred V gene, J gene, and CDR3 amino acid sequence. To compute the percentage overlap between repertoires, the number of shared unique clonotypes was divided by the size of the smaller repertoire. RTK rarefaction, the Chao1 estimator, and Recon v2.1 estimates of unobserved clonotypes were used to assess repertoire richness. Generation probabilities were computed with OLGA for all TCRbeta clonotypes obtained by the gDNA method from several donors. TCRdb obtained this table from immuneACCESS and retained in-frame rearrangements with V and J assigned. These tables miss some clones; where compared with another copy, unresolved V genes account for less than half of the shortfall, and the remainder is unexplained. V and J calls and clone size are as listed in that table; D and trimming were resolved from the DNA. A total of over a million clones appear in this sample, under 80% of them only once. The leading ten clones occupy 1.5% of the sample.

Healthy HIV-negative adults with no recently reported acute infections or vaccinations were included as donors. All donors were Caucasian adults living in Nashville, Tennessee, USA. CD4+ T cells were enriched through magnetic negative selection, after which naive cells were positively selected on CD45RA and the remaining negative fraction served as the memory subset. Blood was collected by leukapheresis, and PBMCs were isolated by Ficoll-Histopaque density gradient centrifugation and then cryopreserved in liquid nitrogen vapor phase. Analytical flow cytometry was used to check the purity and quantity of every magnetically sorted T cell population. From each sorted fraction, genomic DNA was isolated and quantified by UV absorbance on a Nanodrop 2000c. Notes on this clone: It lacks a known antigen. There are no base qualities to consult, and no much larger clone falls within one base.

The germline V gene (reference sequence) specifies LNHDA as CDR1 and SQIVND as CDR2. Including the terminal cysteine and phenylalanine, the CDR3 comprises 15 residues. Only CDR3 DNA is held: 45 bases, read in frame from base 1. V has 6 bases trimmed and J has 2 bases trimmed; junction bases matching no gene number 5. What was sequenced was memory CD4+ T cells sorted from blood. The cell subset or site label of this sample denotes: CD45RA-negative fraction. The receptor comes from a man in his late teens or twenties in good health. The rearranged chain carries TRBV19 and TRBJ2-2, and TRBD2 aligns with 8 junction nucleotides. The nucleotides are TGTGCCAGTAGATTAGCGGGACGTAACACCGGGGAGCTGTTTTTT. This encodes CASRLAGRNTGELFF.